There are a few counts of the clone carrying this TCR beta chain. This sample stems from a study of cytomegalovirus exposure and HLA in healthy donors. PCR employed 60 Vbeta and 13 Jbeta primers. The table came from immunoSEQ multiplex PCR; TCRdb's copy has only in-frame clones and leaves some out. Among fewer than 80,000 clones, roughly two thirds were seen once, and the ten largest hold 6.9%. This CDR3 is 12 amino acids long. The V end lost 0 bases, the J end lost 8 bases, and 8 bases lay between the germline ends. Germline CDR1 is SGHDT and CDR2 is YYEEEE. Specimen: PBMCs. The source is a woman between 50 and 59 years old in good health and CMV-seropositive. The genes are TRBV5-6 and TRBJ1-2, with D possibly TRBD1 on 5 matching bases. This CDR3 is CASSLAGKGYTF. Here the CDR3 DNA reads TGTGCCAGCAGCTTGGCAGGGAAGGGCTACACCTTC.